Listed here are 3 T cell receptor beta chains from one sample, sequenced in a study of siplizumab effects on memory and regulatory T cells. Method: immunoSEQ multiplex PCR; TCRdb's copy keeps in-frame clones and lacks some. The table lists roughly 93,000 clones, around 94% of them singletons. The sequenced sample consisted of non-Treg CD4+ T cells sorted from blood. These receptors were collected from a human donor in good health.

The chain has TRBV28 and TRBJ2-7, with D tentatively TRBD2 (6 bases). The CDR3 is made up of 13 amino acids. Trimming removed 5 bases from V and 5 bases from J, with 13 bases in between. CDR1 and CDR2 from the germline V gene are MDHEN and SYDVKM. The CDR3 coding sequence is TGTGCCAGCAGTAGTGGAGGGCATCACGAGCAGTACTTC. Protein: CASSSGGHHEQYF.

The rearrangement uses TRBV15 and TRBJ1-5; D is uncertain. V was trimmed by 5 bases and J by 7 bases, leaving 12 bases between them. Germline V gene lookup returns CDR1 LNHNV and CDR2 YYDKDF (reference sequence). The CDR3 sequence is 13 residues long. CDR3 in amino acids: CATSQPKRQPQHF. CDR3 nucleotide sequence: TGTGCCACCAGCCAGCCCAAGAGGCAGCCCCAGCATTTT.

The chain has TRBV5-1 and TRBJ2-1, with 10 bases matching TRBD1. The CDR3 length is 15 residues. The V and J ends lost 9 bases and 6 bases, in that order; junction bases with no gene match: 12. Germline values: CDR1 SGHRS, CDR2 YFSETQ. DNA of the CDR3: TGCGCCACCGGGACAGGGGTTCTTCGGGGCAATGAGCAGTTCTTC. Translating it yields CATGTGVLRGNEQFF.